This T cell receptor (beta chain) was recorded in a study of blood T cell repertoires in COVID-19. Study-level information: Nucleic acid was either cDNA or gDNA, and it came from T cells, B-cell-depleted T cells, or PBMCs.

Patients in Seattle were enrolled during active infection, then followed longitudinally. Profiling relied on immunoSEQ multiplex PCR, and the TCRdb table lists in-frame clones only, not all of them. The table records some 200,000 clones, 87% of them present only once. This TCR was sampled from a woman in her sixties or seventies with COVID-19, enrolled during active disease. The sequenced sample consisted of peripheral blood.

The CDR3 spells CASKNTGDNNQPQHF. The DNA for the CDR3 is TGTGCCAGCAAAAACACAGGGGACAATAATCAGCCCCAGCATTTT. The rearrangement joins TRBV4-2 to TRBJ1-5, with 7 bases fitting TRBD1. The CDR3 sequence is 15 residues long. Germline CDR1 reads LGHNA; CDR2 reads YNFKEQ. The J segment lost 4 bases and the V segment lost 7 bases, leaving 10 bases of the junction unmatched.